This T cell receptor beta chain was sequenced for a study of blood T cell repertoires in COVID-19. Study background: The United States, Italy and Spain provided the acute and convalescent COVID-19 samples. Sources were T cells, B-cell-depleted T cells, or PBMCs; the material itself was cDNA or gDNA.

As originally analysed: Amplified reference gene primers provided the basis for estimating nucleated cell counts. The assay was immunoSEQ multiplex PCR, and TCRdb's table has in-frame clones only and misses some. That table supplies the V and J calls and clone size; D and trimming were determined from the DNA. Of roughly 700,000 clones listed, 70% to 90% are singletons. The origin of this receptor is a woman aged 18-29 years with acute or convalescent COVID-19. Sequencing used peripheral blood.

In nucleotides, the CDR3 is TGTGCCAGCAGTTACTCGTTCCCCGGGACAGAGGGCAGCGGCTACACCTTC. Translation: CASSYSFPGTEGSGYTF. The gene calls are TRBV6-2 or TRBV6-3 and TRBJ1-2; 7 bases line up with TRBD1. Germline V gene lookup returns CDR1 MNHEY and CDR2 SVGEGT. With V trimmed by 0 bases and J by 8 bases, 15 bases remained unmatched. The CDR3 runs to 17 residues.